The 21 T cell receptor beta chains listed next were all sequenced from one sample in a study of T cells in Graves' hyperthyroidism and ophthalmopathy. From RNA transcripts, TCR beta CDR3 regions were amplified. Using the HTBI primer set, a first-round RT-PCR was run on the TCR CDR3. TCRdb re-analysed the multiplex PCR reads in MiXCR, keeping a single row per CDR3 protein. The data hold 330,000 or so distinct CDR3 sequences, with roughly 19% observed a single time. The sample consisted of blood. The receptors here all came from a man aged 50 to 59 with Graves' ophthalmopathy.

This clonotype was seen a few times. The chain couples TRBV20-1 to TRBJ2-2; D is possibly TRBD2 (5 bases). Trimming removed 3 bases from V and 6 bases from J, with 17 bases in between. Germline-derived CDR1 and CDR2 are DFQATT and SNEGSKA (reference sequence). The CDR3 loop spans 15 amino acids. CDR3 sequence reads: CSASPSGRWAGELFF. The CDR3 DNA reads TGCAGTGCTAGCCCCAGCGGCCGCTGGGCCGGGGAGCTGTTTTTT.

The V and J genes are TRBV9 and TRBJ2-2; the D call may be TRBD1 or TRBD2 (5 bases each). V was shortened by 3 bases and J by 2 bases, with 17 bases between the two germline ends. The length of the CDR3 is 17 residues. Germline V CDR1 and CDR2: SGDLS, YYNGEE. The CDR3: CASSGRVEGTNTGELFF. Written as DNA, the CDR3 is TGTGCCAGCAGCGGCAGGGTCGAGGGCACTAACACCGGGGAGCTGTTTTTT.

The CDR3 loop is CASSQGERGPGETQYF. As DNA, the CDR3 is TGTGCCAGCAGCCAAGGAGAACGCGGCCCCGGGGAGACCCAGTACTTC. The chain is built from TRBV14 and TRBJ2-5; the D is unclear. V was cut by 1 base and J by 5 bases, with 17 bases left in between. Germline CDR1 and CDR2: SGHDN and FVKESK. This CDR3 is built from 16 residues.

This clonotype appeared many times. This rearrangement joins TRBV9 to TRBJ2-7; the D gene could be TRBD1 or TRBD2 (5 bases each). This CDR3 has 14 amino acids. Germline V gene sequence: CDR1 SGDLS, CDR2 YYNGEE. V was pared by 4 bases and J by 1 base, with 12 bases between. The CDR3 region has the DNA TGTGCCAGCAGCCCGGGGCATAATTCCTACGAGCAGTACTTC. Translating gives CASSPGHNSYEQYF.

The genes are TRBV5-4 and TRBJ2-5; 8 bases are a match to TRBD2. The germline V gene encodes CDR1 SGHNT and CDR2 YYREEE (reference sequence). The CDR3 loop spans 16 amino acids. V lost 1 base, J lost 2 bases, and 7 bases stayed unmatched. The CDR3: CASSLRTSPWQETQYF. CDR3 bases: TGTGCCAGCAGCTTGAGGACTAGCCCGTGGCAAGAGACCCAGTACTTC.

J is TRBJ2-1 and V is TRBV5-1, with D perhaps matching TRBD2 (6 bases). The germline V and J ends were trimmed by 1 base and 5 bases, with 7 bases remaining between them. The germline V gene has CDR1 SGHRS and CDR2 YFSETQ. The CDR3 is 13 amino acids. The CDR3 here is CASSLTSNNEQFF. The CDR3 nucleotides are TGCGCCAGCAGCTTGACTAGCAACAATGAGCAGTTCTTC.

This clonotype was found a few times. The rearrangement links TRBV12-3 or TRBV12-4 to TRBJ2-6; no clear D. The CDR3 is made up of 13 amino acids. Trimming shortened V by 10 bases and J by 0 bases, and 7 bases separated the two germline ends. This CDR3 reads CAIKTSGANVLTF. The CDR3 bases are TGTGCCATCAAGACCTCTGGGGCCAACGTCCTGACTTTC.

The table lists this clonotype with many counts. The chain uses TRBV5-8 and TRBJ2-1, with D uncertain. CDR3 length: 15 residues. The V end was cut by 0 bases, the J end by 0 bases, with 7 bases between. Germline CDR1 is SGHTS and CDR2 is YDEGEE. The CDR3 bases are TGTGCCAGCAGCTTGGGTTCGGCCTCCTACAATGAGCAGTTCTTC. The encoded protein is CASSLGSASYNEQFF.

There are many counts of this clonotype. V is TRBV28 and J is TRBJ2-3; no definite D call. V dropped 6 bases and J dropped 2 bases, with 6 bases sitting between them. This CDR3 spans 12 amino acids. From germline, CDR1 is MDHEN and CDR2 SYDVKM. The CDR3 loop reads CASSILTDTQYF. DNA for the CDR3: TGTGCCAGCAGCATCCTCACAGATACGCAGTATTTT.

The J gene is TRBJ2-7, the V gene TRBV11-2; D unresolved. The CDR3 spans 13 residues. CDR1 and CDR2 from the germline V gene are SGHAT and FQNNGV. The V end lost 11 bases, the J end lost 1 base, and 15 bases lay between the germline ends. The CDR3 spells CAARPRGSYEQYF. CDR3 nucleotides: TGTGCCGCGAGACCAAGAGGATCCTACGAGCAGTACTTC.

This clonotype was counted a few times. The chain combines TRBV20-1 with TRBJ2-4; TRBD2 agrees at 8 bases. Trimming at V came to 5 bases and at J to 6 bases, leaving 6 bases not matched to a gene. The CDR3 length is 13 residues. Germline V gene sequence: CDR1 DFQATT, CDR2 SNEGSKA (reference sequence). CDR3 residues: CSARSGRGNIQYF. CDR3 DNA: TGCAGTGCTCGGAGCGGGAGAGGAAACATTCAGTACTTC.

There are many counts of this clonotype. V gene TRBV20-1 combines with J gene TRBJ2-5, with 9 bases aligning to TRBD2. The CDR3 spans 14 residues. Germline V gives CDR1 DFQATT, CDR2 SNEGSKA (reference sequence). The ends lost 6 bases at V and 5 bases at J; junction bases unmatched: 10. The CDR3 bases are TGCAGTGCCCCCCGCGGGAGGGCCGGGGAGACCCAGTACTTC. Amino acid sequence: CSAPRGRAGETQYF.

This clonotype appeared many times. V gene TRBV28 combines with J gene TRBJ1-2; 7 nucleotides agree with TRBD1. This CDR3 has 13 amino acids. Trimming took 8 bases from V and 7 from J; bases not matched to a gene: 10. CDR1 is MDHEN and CDR2 is SYDVKM in the germline V gene. The CDR3 region is CASLGEGALGYTF. The CDR3 nucleotides read TGTGCCAGCTTGGGGGAGGGGGCTCTTGGCTACACCTTC.

This clonotype was picked up many times. The chain joins TRBV7-6 to TRBJ2-1; 8 bases agree with TRBD2. Losses at the gene ends were 1 base for V and 3 bases for J; bases not matched to a gene: 2. Germline V lookup: CDR1 SGHVS, CDR2 FNYEAQ. The CDR3 covers 15 residues. CDR3 amino acids: CASSLGLALYNEQFF. The CDR3 nucleotides read TGTGCCAGCAGCTTAGGACTAGCGCTCTACAATGAGCAGTTCTTC. The full variable domain, completed using reference TRBV7-6 and TRBJ2-1, is GAGVSQSPRYKVTKRGQDVALRCDPISGHVSLYWYRQALGQGPEFLTYFNYEAQQDKSGLPNDRFSAERPEGSISTLTIQRTEQRDSAMYRCASSLGLALYNEQFFGPGTRLTVL.

This clonotype was observed many times. V usage is TRBV28 and J usage is TRBJ2-1; 9 nucleotides align to TRBD2. After removal of 3 bases from V and 8 bases from J, the junction contained 5 bases not matched to a gene. The CDR3 contains 14 residues. Germline CDR1 is MDHEN and CDR2 is SYDVKM. The CDR3 protein is CASSFPRTSDEQFF. As DNA, the CDR3 is TGTGCCAGCAGTTTCCCCAGGACTAGCGATGAGCAGTTCTTC.

This clonotype was detected ten times or more. The chain uses TRBV28 and TRBJ1-5; D is unresolved. Trimming cost V 6 bases and J 9 bases, with 12 bases left between them. Germline V gene lookup returns CDR1 MDHEN and CDR2 SYDVKM. The CDR3 contains 12 residues. In DNA, the CDR3 is TGTGCCAGCAGCGATGGGAGCCGGCCCCAGCATTTT. Translation gives CASSDGSRPQHF.

This clonotype was detected only a few times. The chain employs TRBV20-1 and TRBJ2-1, with 8 positions matching TRBD1. The germline V gene encodes CDR1 DFQATT and CDR2 SNEGSKA (reference sequence). The CDR3 sequence is 14 residues long. The ends lost 2 bases at V and 4 bases at J; junction bases unmatched: 4. CDR3 residues: CSARIGQGYNEQFF. DNA for the CDR3: TGCAGTGCTAGAATAGGACAGGGTTACAATGAGCAGTTCTTC.

The gene calls are TRBV6-1 and TRBJ2-7; 14 bases map to TRBD2. Germline V gene lookup returns CDR1 MNHNS and CDR2 SASEGT. J was trimmed by 7 bases and V by 6 bases; bases with no gene match: 8. The CDR3 length is 15 residues. The CDR3 here is CASSRLAGGPEEQYF. Here the CDR3 DNA reads TGTGCCAGCAGCCGACTAGCGGGAGGGCCGGAGGAGCAGTACTTC.

This clonotype was counted between two and nine times. The chain joins TRBV6-2 or TRBV6-3 to TRBJ1-1; tentative D call: TRBD1 (6 bases). The V and J ends lost 2 bases and 6 bases respectively, with 16 bases between them. This CDR3 has 15 residues. Germline CDR1 reads MNHEY; CDR2 reads SVGEGT. The CDR3 reads CASSYPYRGHSEAFF. Written as DNA, the CDR3 is TGTGCCAGCAGTTACCCATATAGGGGACATTCTGAAGCTTTCTTT.

In its sample, this clonotype was seen many times. The CDR3 DNA is TGTGCCAGCAGCCACCGACCGGGACTAGCGGGACAAGAGACCCAGTACTTC. It specifies CASSHRPGLAGQETQYF. V gene TRBV11-2 combines with J gene TRBJ2-5, with TRBD2 identical over 13 bases. The germline V gene encodes CDR1 SGHAT and CDR2 FQNNGV. V was clipped by 5 bases and J by 2 bases; unmatched bases: 8. The CDR3 loop spans 17 amino acids.

This clonotype was counted many times. The chain uses TRBV5-1 and TRBJ1-2; 10 nucleotides line up with TRBD1. The CDR3 spans 14 residues. From germline, CDR1 is SGHRS and CDR2 YFSETQ. Losses at the gene ends were 5 bases for V and 4 bases for J; bases not matched to a gene: 5. This CDR3 reads CASSGTGVTYGYTF. CDR3 in DNA: TGCGCCAGCAGTGGGACAGGGGTAACCTATGGCTACACCTTC.